This T cell receptor (beta chain) emerged from a study of T cells after yellow fever vaccination. This clonotype was seen more than once but under ten times. Its specificity is not known. Germline trimming cut 4 bases from V and 7 bases from J; bases unmatched to any gene: 3. CDR1 SEHNR and CDR2 FQNEAQ come from the germline V gene (reference sequence). This CDR3 has 12 amino acids. Study-level results: The secondary response showed a weaker magnitude and a faster peak, day 5 versus 15.

Synthesis of TCR cDNA relied on 5'RACE template switching, which attached a universal primer site and UMIs. TCRdb ran MiXCR on the 5' RACE reads and lists one entry per CDR3 protein. The table lists some 350,000 distinct CDR3 sequences, roughly 4% of them singletons. The origin of this receptor is a man aged 18 to 30 who received the YFV17D yellow fever vaccine. Sample: PBMCs, taken 5 days after the yellow fever booster vaccination. The genes are TRBV7-9 and TRBJ1-1; the match to TRBD1 covers 7 bases. In DNA form, the CDR3 reads TGTGCCAGCAGCTCCACAGGGGTTGAAGCTTTCTTT. It yields the protein CASSSTGVEAFF. The full variable domain, completed using reference TRBV7-9 and TRBJ1-1, is DTGVSQNPRHKITKRGQNVTFRCDPISEHNRLYWYRQTLGQGPEFLTYFQNEAQLEKSRLLSDRFSAERPKGSFSTLEIQRTEQGDSAMYLCASSSTGVEAFFGQGTRLTVV.